These 3 T cell receptor beta chains originate from one sample sequenced in a study of CD8 T cells in ankylosing spondylitis. TCRdb independently ran MiXCR on the 5' RACE reads; one entry per CDR3 protein. The sample holds 300,000 to 350,000 distinct CDR3 sequences, 20% to 25% seen once. Material: blood, either unsorted or a sorted T cell fraction (not recorded which). The receptors come from a female donor with ankylosing spondylitis or in good health (not recorded which).

The V call is TRBV20-1, the J call TRBJ1-1; TRBD1 might be the D (6 bases). CDR3 length equals 11 residues. With 0 bases removed from V and 7 bases from J, the gap between germline ends came to 6 bases. Germline V gene lookup returns CDR1 DFQATT and CDR2 SNEGSKA (reference sequence). This CDR3 reads CSAREQGEAFF. Here the CDR3 DNA reads TGCAGTGCTAGAGAACAGGGTGAAGCTTTCTTT.

V gene TRBV7-8 combines with J gene TRBJ2-5; 8 nucleotides line up with TRBD2. Trimming cost V 1 base and J 1 base; bases outside gene matches: 5. CDR3 length: 16 amino acids. CDR1 is SGHVS and CDR2 is FQNEAQ in the germline V gene. CDR3 region: CASSLGETSGQETQYF. CDR3 bases: TGTGCCAGCAGCTTAGGAGAAACTAGCGGCCAAGAGACCCAGTACTTC.

At least ten counts were recorded for this clonotype. This chain uses TRBV7-2 with TRBJ2-7, with D maybe TRBD1 (6 bases). The CDR3 loop spans 14 amino acids. With 5 bases removed from V and 5 bases from J, the gap between germline ends came to 16 bases. CDR1 and CDR2 from the germline V gene are SGHTA and FQGNSA. CDR3 loop: CASSIHRDIHEQYF. The CDR3, as DNA: TGTGCCAGCAGCATCCACCGGGACATCCACGAGCAGTACTTC. The full variable domain, in which reference TRBV7-2 and TRBJ2-7 provide the parts outside the CDR3, is GAGVSQSPSNKVTEKGKDVELRCDPISGHTALYWYRQSLGQGLEFLIYFQGNSAPDKSGLPSDRFSAERTGGSVSTLTIQRTQQEDSAVYLCASSIHRDIHEQYFGPGTRLTVT.